Listed here are 14 T cell receptor beta chains from one sample, sequenced in a study of technical replicates of blood from a handful of donors. Libraries were prepared by immunoSEQ multiplex PCR; TCRdb keeps only in-frame clonotypes and omits some of them. Altogether approximately 69,000 clones are present, over 70% being singletons, with the ten largest covering about 4.6%. What was sequenced was PBMCs. The receptors were sampled from a human donor in good health. Some clones in this sample may be carry-over from other donors' samples.

The V gene is TRBV30, the J gene TRBJ2-5, with 11 bases fitting TRBD2. The DNA end favors TRBJ2-7, so the J call may be wrong. Germline V lookup: CDR1 GTSNPN, CDR2 SVGIG (reference sequence). This CDR3 contains 17 residues. As DNA, the CDR3 is TGTGCCTGGAGTGTACGTTCGGGACTAGCGGATCTCTACGAGCAGTACTTC. This sequence encodes CAWSVRSGLADLYEQYF.

V gene TRBV30 combines with J gene TRBJ2-7; 7 bases agree with TRBD2. Trimming took 4 bases from V and 0 from J; bases not matched to a gene: 6. The CDR3 contains 14 residues. Germline CDR1 is GTSNPN and CDR2 is SVGIG (reference sequence). The CDR3 loop reads CAWTPGLTSYEQYF. CDR3 nucleotides: TGTGCCTGGACTCCGGGACTAACCTCCTACGAGCAGTACTTC.

This sequence joins TRBV2 and TRBJ2-7; 9 nucleotides line up with TRBD2. The J segment lost 3 bases and the V segment lost 4 bases, leaving 4 bases of the junction unmatched. In germline, CDR1 is SNHLY, CDR2 FYNNEI. The CDR3 sequence is 14 residues long. CDR3 in amino acids: CASSVGAGGYEQYF. The CDR3 bases are TGTGCCAGCAGTGTTGGAGCGGGAGGCTACGAGCAGTACTTC.

Only one count was recorded for this clone. The rearrangement uses TRBV5-1 and TRBJ2-3; 9 bases line up with TRBD1. The CDR3 length is 16 residues. Per germline, CDR1 SGHRS and CDR2 YFSETQ. J lost 6 bases, V lost 4 bases, and 12 bases had no gene match. The CDR3 DNA reads as TGCGCCAGCAGCCTAGGACTAGTGGGACAGGGCGATACGCAGTATTTT. Translation: CASSLGLVGQGDTQYF.

The chain couples TRBV7-2 to TRBJ2-4, with a tentative D call TRBD1 (6 bases). Germline V gene lookup returns CDR1 SGHTA and CDR2 FQGNSA. Deletions cut 4 bases from V and 0 bases from J, with 13 bases between. The CDR3 length is 16 residues. In nucleotides, the CDR3 is TGTGCCAGCAGCTCACAGGGTTCGAGAGCCAAAAACATTCAGTACTTC. It encodes CASSSQGSRAKNIQYF.

The V call is TRBV7-2, the J call TRBJ2-4; 7 bases fit TRBD2. The junction had 15 bases not matched to a gene; V was cut back by 1 base and J by 9 bases. Germline-derived CDR1 and CDR2 are SGHTA and FQGNSA. CDR3 length: 17 amino acids. DNA for the CDR3: TGTGCCAGCAGCTTAGTGCCTAGCGGAGCATCTGGCGGCATTCAGTACTTC. Amino acid sequence: CASSLVPSGASGGIQYF. Full variable domain (missing parts from reference TRBV7-2 and TRBJ2-4): GAGVSQSPSNKVTEKGKDVELRCDPISGHTALYWYRQSLGQGLEFLIYFQGNSAPDKSGLPSDRFSAERTGGSVSTLTIQRTQQEDSAVYLCASSLVPSGASGGIQYFGAGTRLSVL.

V gene TRBV10-3 combines with J gene TRBJ1-1, with unresolved D. Trimming took 4 bases from V and 5 from J, leaving 8 bases between them. There are 12 residues in the CDR3. Looked up from germline, CDR1 is ENHRY and CDR2 is SYGVKD. The CDR3 loop reads CAISAPGTEAFF. CDR3 bases: TGTGCCATCAGTGCGCCGGGGACTGAAGCTTTCTTT.

V usage is TRBV7-6 and J usage is TRBJ2-1, with unresolved D. Germline CDR1 is SGHVS and CDR2 is FNYEAQ. The CDR3 has 15 amino acids. The V and J ends lost 1 base and 7 bases respectively, with 14 bases between them. The CDR3 sequence: CASSLVPNLRNEQFF. In nucleotides, the CDR3 is TGTGCCAGCAGCTTAGTGCCCAACCTTAGAAATGAGCAGTTCTTC.

This chain joins TRBV4-1 and TRBJ2-5; TRBD2 is a possible D gene (6 bases). V was trimmed by 0 bases and J by 7 bases, leaving 15 bases between them. Germline V gene sequence: CDR1 MGHRA, CDR2 YSYEKL. The CDR3 has 15 amino acids. The CDR3 sequence: CASSQDAGTGGTQYF. In DNA form, the CDR3 reads TGCGCCAGCAGCCAAGACGCGGGAACCGGGGGGACCCAGTACTTC.

The chain carries TRBV27 and TRBJ2-7; tentative D call: TRBD2 (5 bases). The germline V and J ends were trimmed by 5 bases and 2 bases, with 13 bases remaining between them. From germline, CDR1 is MNHEY and CDR2 SMNVEV (reference sequence). This CDR3 has 14 amino acids. This chain's CDR3 is CASSPQEAPYEQYF. CDR3 coding DNA: TGTGCCAGCAGTCCCCAGGAGGCACCCTACGAGCAGTACTTC.

The V call is TRBV5-1, the J call TRBJ2-1, with TRBD2 matching 7 bases. Germline CDR1 and CDR2: SGHRS and YFSETQ. The CDR3 sequence is 14 residues long. J gave up 6 bases and V 3 bases, and 6 bases lay outside the gene matches. Here the CDR3 reads CASSSRTSANEQFF. For the CDR3, the DNA is TGCGCCAGCAGCTCAAGGACTAGTGCCAATGAGCAGTTCTTC.

About this clone itself: An end of the junction does not agree with germline; a read error may underlie this. This chain links TRBV7-9 with TRBJ2-5; 7 bases are a match to TRBD2. CDR3 length: 16 amino acids. From germline, CDR1 is SEHNR and CDR2 FQNEAQ (reference sequence). CDR3 residues: CAGSFLAEMYQETQYF. In DNA form, the CDR3 reads TGTGCCGGCAGCTTTCTAGCGGAGATGTACCAAGAGACCCAGTACTTC.

Here the CDR3 reads CASSIEGQGKEEQYF. CDR3 nucleotide sequence: TGTGCCAGTAGTATAGAGGGCCAGGGGAAGGAAGAGCAGTACTTC. J is TRBJ2-7 and V is TRBV19; D is perhaps TRBD1 (6 bases). Germline lookup yields CDR1 LNHDA and CDR2 SQIVND (reference sequence). The CDR3 length is 15 residues. V shed 0 bases and J shed 7 bases, with 16 bases lying between them.

The count of this clone is one. This rearrangement joins TRBV6-6 to TRBJ1-1, with TRBD1 matching over 11 bases. The CDR3 sequence is 15 residues long. V shed 5 bases and J 9 bases; nucleotides not matched to a gene: 11. Germline assignment: CDR1 MNHNY and CDR2 SVGAGI (reference sequence). The CDR3 DNA reads TGTGCCAGCAGTCAACGGACAGGGGGCGCGGAGCAAGCTTTCTTT. It is translated as CASSQRTGGAEQAFF.